Detailed here is one T cell receptor (beta chain). Antigen unknown. Trimming shortened V by 2 bases and J by 0 bases, and 10 bases separated the two germline ends. CDR1 and CDR2 from the germline V gene are GTSNPN and SVGIG (reference sequence). This CDR3 spans 14 amino acids. This specimen comes from a study of cytomegalovirus exposure and HLA in healthy donors. Study-wide points: Later analysis associated a missense DCLRE1C variant with TCR beta V- and J-gene trimming. The classifier reportedly diagnosed cytomegalovirus status with high specificity and sensitivity. Versus the approximately 700-donor mean, an Asian-associated ancestry cluster reportedly showed fewer N-insertions in a later analysis. A list of 164 TCR beta chains associated with cytomegalovirus was given.

The PCR had 60 Vbeta and 13 Jbeta primers. Assay used: immunoSEQ multiplex PCR; TCRdb lists only in-frame clones, some missing. Of about 120,000 clones listed, about 8.6% are singletons. The sequence derives from a woman in her thirties or forties in good health and CMV-seropositive. The V and J genes are TRBV30 and TRBJ1-1, with unresolved D. The sample consisted of PBMCs. The CDR3 sequence is CAWSRGMLNTEAFF. CDR3 bases: TGTGCCTGGAGTCGGGGTATGCTGAACACTGAAGCTTTCTTT.